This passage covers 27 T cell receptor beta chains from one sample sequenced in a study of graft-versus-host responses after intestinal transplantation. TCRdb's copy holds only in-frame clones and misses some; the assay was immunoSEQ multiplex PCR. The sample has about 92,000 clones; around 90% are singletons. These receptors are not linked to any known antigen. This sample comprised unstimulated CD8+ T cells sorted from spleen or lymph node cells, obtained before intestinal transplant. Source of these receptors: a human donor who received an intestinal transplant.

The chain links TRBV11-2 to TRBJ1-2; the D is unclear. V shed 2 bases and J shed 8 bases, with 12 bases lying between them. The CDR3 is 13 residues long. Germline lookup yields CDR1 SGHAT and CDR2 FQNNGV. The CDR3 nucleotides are TGTGCCAGCAGCTTACAGATGACGGGCGGCTACACCTTC. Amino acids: CASSLQMTGGYTF.

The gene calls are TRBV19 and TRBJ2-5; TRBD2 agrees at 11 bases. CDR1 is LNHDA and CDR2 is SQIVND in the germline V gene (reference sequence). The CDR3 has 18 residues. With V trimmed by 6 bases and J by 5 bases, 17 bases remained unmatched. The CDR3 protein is CASSEGTSGKEVVETQYF. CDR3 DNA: TGTGCCAGTAGCGAAGGGACTAGCGGAAAGGAGGTTGTGGAGACCCAGTACTTC.

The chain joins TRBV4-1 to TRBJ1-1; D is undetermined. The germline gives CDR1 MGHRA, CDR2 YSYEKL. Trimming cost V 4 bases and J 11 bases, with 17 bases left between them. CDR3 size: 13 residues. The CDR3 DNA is TGCGCCAGCAGCCCCCGGGCCCTCAGAAGGGCTTTCTTT. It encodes CASSPRALRRAFF.

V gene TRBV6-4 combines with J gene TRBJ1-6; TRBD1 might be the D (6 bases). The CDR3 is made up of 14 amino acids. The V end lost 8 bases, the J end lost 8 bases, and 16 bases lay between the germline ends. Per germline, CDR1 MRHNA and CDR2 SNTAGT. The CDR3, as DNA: TGTGCCAGCCCCGAAGGGGACAACGATTCACCCCTCCACTTT. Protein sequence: CASPEGDNDSPLHF.

The CDR3 is CAISESRTAIFHEQYF. The CDR3 DNA reads TGTGCCATCAGTGAGTCGAGGACAGCCATTTTCCACGAGCAGTACTTC. The V gene is TRBV10-3, the J gene TRBJ2-7; weak D call: TRBD1 (6 bases). Germline values: CDR1 ENHRY, CDR2 SYGVKD. Trimming removed 0 bases at V and 5 bases at J, with 17 bases between. The CDR3 sequence is 16 residues long.

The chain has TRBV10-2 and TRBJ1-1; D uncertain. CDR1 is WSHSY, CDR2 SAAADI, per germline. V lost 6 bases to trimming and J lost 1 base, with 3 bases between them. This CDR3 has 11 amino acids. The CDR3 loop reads CASRTNTEAFF. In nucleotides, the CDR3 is TGCGCCAGCAGAACGAACACTGAAGCTTTCTTT.

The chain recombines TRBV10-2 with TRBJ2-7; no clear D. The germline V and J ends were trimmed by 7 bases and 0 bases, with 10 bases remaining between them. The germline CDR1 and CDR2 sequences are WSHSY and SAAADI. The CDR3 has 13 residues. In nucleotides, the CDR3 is TGCGCCAGCACCGCGGAGCACTCCTACGAGCAGTACTTC. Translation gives CASTAEHSYEQYF.

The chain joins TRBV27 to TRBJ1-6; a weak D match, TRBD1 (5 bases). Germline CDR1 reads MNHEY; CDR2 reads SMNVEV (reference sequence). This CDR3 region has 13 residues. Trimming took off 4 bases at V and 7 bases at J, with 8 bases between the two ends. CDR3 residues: CASSWDRNSPLHF. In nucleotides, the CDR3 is TGTGCCAGCAGTTGGGACCGAAATTCACCCCTCCACTTT.

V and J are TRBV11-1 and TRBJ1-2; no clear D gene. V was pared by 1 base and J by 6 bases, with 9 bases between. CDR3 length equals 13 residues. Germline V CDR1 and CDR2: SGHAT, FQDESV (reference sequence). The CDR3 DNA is TGTGCCAGCAGCTTAGTGATGAGGGATGGCTACACCTTC. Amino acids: CASSLVMRDGYTF.

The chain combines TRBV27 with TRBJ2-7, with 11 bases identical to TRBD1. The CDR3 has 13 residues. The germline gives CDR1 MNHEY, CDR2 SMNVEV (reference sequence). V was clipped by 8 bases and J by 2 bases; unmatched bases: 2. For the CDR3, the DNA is TGTGCCAGCGGGACAGGGGGTACCTACGAGCAGTACTTC. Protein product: CASGTGGTYEQYF.

The CDR3: CASVLSSYNEQFF. In DNA form, the CDR3 reads TGTGCCAGCGTCCTCAGCTCCTACAATGAGCAGTTCTTC. This chain uses TRBV2 with TRBJ2-1; D not resolved. V was trimmed by 8 bases and J by 0 bases, leaving 8 bases between them. The CDR3 is 13 amino acids. CDR1 and CDR2 from the germline V gene are SNHLY and FYNNEI.

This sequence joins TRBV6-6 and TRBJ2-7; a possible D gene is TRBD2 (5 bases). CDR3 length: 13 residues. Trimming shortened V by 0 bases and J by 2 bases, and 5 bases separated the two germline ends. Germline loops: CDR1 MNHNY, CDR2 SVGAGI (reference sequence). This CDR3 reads CASSYSGAYEQYF. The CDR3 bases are TGTGCCAGCAGTTACTCCGGGGCCTACGAGCAGTACTTC.

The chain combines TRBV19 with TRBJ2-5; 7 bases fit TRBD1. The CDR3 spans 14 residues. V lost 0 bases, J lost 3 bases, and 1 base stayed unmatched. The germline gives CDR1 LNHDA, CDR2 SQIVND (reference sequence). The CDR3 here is CASSIEGTEETQYF. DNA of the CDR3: TGTGCCAGTAGTATAGAAGGGACAGAAGAGACCCAGTACTTC.

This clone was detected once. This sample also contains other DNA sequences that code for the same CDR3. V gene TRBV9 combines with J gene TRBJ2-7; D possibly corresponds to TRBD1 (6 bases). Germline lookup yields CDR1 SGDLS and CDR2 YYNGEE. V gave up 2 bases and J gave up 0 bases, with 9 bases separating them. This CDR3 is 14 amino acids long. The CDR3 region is CASSVGASSYEQYF. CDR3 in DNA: TGTGCCAGCAGCGTGGGGGCTAGCTCCTACGAGCAGTACTTC.

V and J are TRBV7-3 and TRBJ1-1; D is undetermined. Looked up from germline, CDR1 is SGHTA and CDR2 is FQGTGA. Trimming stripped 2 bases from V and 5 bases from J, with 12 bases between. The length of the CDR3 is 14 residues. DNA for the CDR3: TGTGCCAGCAGCTTATCTAGCCTGGGGACTGAAGCTTTCTTT. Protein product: CASSLSSLGTEAFF. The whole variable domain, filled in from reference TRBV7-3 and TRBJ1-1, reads GAGVSQTPSNKVTEKGKYVELRCDPISGHTALYWYRQSLGQGPEFLIYFQGTGAADDSGLPNDRFFAVRPEGSVSTLKIQRTERGDSAVYLCASSLSSLGTEAFFGQGTRLTVV.

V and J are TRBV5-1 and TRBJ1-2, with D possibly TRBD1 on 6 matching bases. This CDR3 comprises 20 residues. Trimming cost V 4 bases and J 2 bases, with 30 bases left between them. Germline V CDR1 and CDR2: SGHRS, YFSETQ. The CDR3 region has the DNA TGCGCCAGCAGCCGTTTCCTTCTAGACGAGGGACACCTACTCAACTATGGCTACACCTTC. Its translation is CASSRFLLDEGHLLNYGYTF. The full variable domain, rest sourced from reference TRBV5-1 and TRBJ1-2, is KAGVTQTPRYLIKTRGQQVTLSCSPISGHRSVSWYQQTPGQGLQFLFEYFSETQRNKGNFPGRFSGRQFSNSRSEMNVSTLELGDSALYLCASSRFLLDEGHLLNYGYTFGSGTRLTVV.

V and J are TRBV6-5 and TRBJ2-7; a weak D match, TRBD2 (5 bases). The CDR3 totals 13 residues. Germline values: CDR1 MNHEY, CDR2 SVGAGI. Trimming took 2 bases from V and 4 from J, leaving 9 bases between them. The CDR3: CASSYSSDYEQYF. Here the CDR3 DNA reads TGTGCCAGCAGTTACAGTAGCGATTACGAGCAGTACTTC.

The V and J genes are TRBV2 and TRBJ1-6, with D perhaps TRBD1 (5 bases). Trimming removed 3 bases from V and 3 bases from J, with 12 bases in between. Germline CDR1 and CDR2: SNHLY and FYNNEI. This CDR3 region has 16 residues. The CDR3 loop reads CASSEEGQDYNSPLHF. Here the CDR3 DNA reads TGTGCCAGCAGTGAGGAGGGGCAGGACTATAATTCACCCCTCCACTTT.

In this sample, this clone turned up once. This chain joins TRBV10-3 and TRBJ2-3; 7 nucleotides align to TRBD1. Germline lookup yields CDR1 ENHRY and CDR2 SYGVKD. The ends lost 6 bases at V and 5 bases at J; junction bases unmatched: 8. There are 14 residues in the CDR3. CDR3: CAISGTDSGDTQYF. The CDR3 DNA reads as TGTGCCATCAGCGGGACAGACTCAGGAGATACGCAGTATTTT.

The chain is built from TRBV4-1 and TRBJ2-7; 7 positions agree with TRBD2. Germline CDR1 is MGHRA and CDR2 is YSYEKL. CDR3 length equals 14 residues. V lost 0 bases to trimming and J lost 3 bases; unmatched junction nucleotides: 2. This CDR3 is CASSQEAGFYEQYF. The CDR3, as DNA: TGCGCCAGCAGCCAAGAAGCGGGGTTCTACGAGCAGTACTTC.

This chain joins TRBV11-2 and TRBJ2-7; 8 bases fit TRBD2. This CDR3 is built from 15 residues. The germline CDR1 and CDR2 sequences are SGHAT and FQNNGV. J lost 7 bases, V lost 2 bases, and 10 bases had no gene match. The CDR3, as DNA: TGTGCCAGCAGCTTAACTACTAGCGGTCCTGTGGAGCAGTACTTC. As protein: CASSLTTSGPVEQYF. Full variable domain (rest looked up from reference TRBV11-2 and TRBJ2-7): EAGVAQSPRYKIIEKRQSVAFWCNPISGHATLYWYQQILGQGPKLLIQFQNNGVVDDSQLPKDRFSAERLKGVDSTLKIQPAKLEDSAVYLCASSLTTSGPVEQYFGPGTRLTVT.

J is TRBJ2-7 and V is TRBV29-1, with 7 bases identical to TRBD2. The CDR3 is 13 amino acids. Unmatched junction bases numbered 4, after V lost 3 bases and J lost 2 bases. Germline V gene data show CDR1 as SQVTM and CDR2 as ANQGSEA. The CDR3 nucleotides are TGCAGCGTTGACCGGGGGGACCCCTACGAGCAGTACTTC. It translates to CSVDRGDPYEQYF.

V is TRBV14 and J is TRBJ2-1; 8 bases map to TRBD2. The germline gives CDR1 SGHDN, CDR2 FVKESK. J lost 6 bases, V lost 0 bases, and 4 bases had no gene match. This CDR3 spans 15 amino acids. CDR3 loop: CASSQDLREVNEQFF. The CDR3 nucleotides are TGTGCCAGCAGCCAAGATTTGCGGGAGGTCAATGAGCAGTTCTTC.

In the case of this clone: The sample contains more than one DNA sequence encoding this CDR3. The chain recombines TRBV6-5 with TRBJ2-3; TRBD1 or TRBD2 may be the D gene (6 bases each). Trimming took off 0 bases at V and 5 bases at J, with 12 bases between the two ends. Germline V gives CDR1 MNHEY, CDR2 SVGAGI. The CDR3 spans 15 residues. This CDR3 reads CASSYSGGLGDTQYF. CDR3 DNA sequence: TGTGCCAGCAGTTACTCGGGGGGCCTCGGAGATACGCAGTATTTT.

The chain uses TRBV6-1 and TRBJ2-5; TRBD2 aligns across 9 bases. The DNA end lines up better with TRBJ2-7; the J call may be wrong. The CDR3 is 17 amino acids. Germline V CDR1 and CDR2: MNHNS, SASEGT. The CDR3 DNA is TGTGCCAGCAGTGAAGGCCTATGGCGGGAGGGCCTGCACGAGCAGTACTTC. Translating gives CASSEGLWREGLHEQYF.

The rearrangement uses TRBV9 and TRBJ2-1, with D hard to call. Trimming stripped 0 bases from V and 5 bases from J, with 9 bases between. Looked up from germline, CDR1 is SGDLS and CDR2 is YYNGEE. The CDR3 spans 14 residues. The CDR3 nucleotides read TGTGCCAGCAGCGTAGACATCAGAGACAATGAGCAGTTCTTC. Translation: CASSVDIRDNEQFF.

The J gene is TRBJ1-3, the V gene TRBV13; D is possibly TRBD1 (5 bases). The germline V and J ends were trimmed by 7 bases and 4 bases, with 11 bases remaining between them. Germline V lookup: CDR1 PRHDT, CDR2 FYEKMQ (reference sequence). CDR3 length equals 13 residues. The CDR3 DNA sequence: TGTGCCAGCAACCCAGGACAAGGAAACACCATATATTTT. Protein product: CASNPGQGNTIYF.